These 30 T cell receptor beta chains were all obtained from the same sample, sequenced in a study of beta chain features in type 1 diabetes (dated 2018 in TCRdb). Receptors were amplified or captured by the immunoSEQ multiplex PCR assay. The High Capacity cDNA Reverse Transcription Kit was used to reverse transcribe all of the isolated RNA, meaning that expressed TCRB transcripts were what got sequenced. Entries here come from immuneACCESS through TCRdb and include only in-frame sequences with V and J called. Some clones fail to appear in such tables; in the studies checked, an unresolved V gene covers under half of the shortfall, and the cause of the remainder is unknown. The sample table shows approximately 140,000 clones, and around 7% are seen once. The ten largest clonotypes hold under 1.5% of the sample. Sequencing used central memory CD4+ T cells from blood. The receptors derive from a woman under 40 in good health.

The J gene is TRBJ2-5, the V gene TRBV4-3, with 12 bases lining up with TRBD2. Germline CDR1 and CDR2: LGHNA and YSLEER. V trimming: 1 base; J trimming: 4 bases; junction bases outside the gene matches: 10. CDR3 length: 18 amino acids. CDR3 nucleotide sequence: TGCGCCAGCAGCCAAGTTGGTCTAGCGGGAGGGCTGGGAGAGACCCAGTACTTC. This sequence encodes CASSQVGLAGGLGETQYF.

This clone has only a few counts. Here the CDR3 DNA reads TGTGCCAGCAGCTCTAAAACTAGCGGAGCCCCCTACGAGCAGTACTTC. This sequence encodes CASSSKTSGAPYEQYF. The V and J genes are TRBV5-4 and TRBJ2-7; TRBD2 agrees at 8 bases. The CDR3 is made up of 16 amino acids. Trimming took 3 bases from V and 2 from J; bases not matched to a gene: 10. Germline CDR1 is SGHNT and CDR2 is YYREEE (reference sequence).

V is TRBV5-1 and J is TRBJ2-7; tentatively, D is TRBD1 (5 bases). The germline V gene encodes CDR1 SGHRS and CDR2 YFSETQ. The CDR3 totals 12 residues. V was shortened by 4 bases and J by 2 bases, with 7 bases between the two germline ends. CDR3 amino acids: CASSLTAYEQYF. Here the CDR3 DNA reads TGCGCCAGCAGCCTGACAGCCTACGAGCAGTACTTC.

V and J are TRBV6-1 and TRBJ1-5, with D maybe TRBD1 (6 bases). The CDR3 runs 17 residues. CDR1 is MNHNS, CDR2 SASEGT, per germline. V lost 4 bases and J lost 0, with 16 bases in between. The CDR3 region is CASSALQGYLSNQPQHF. CDR3 nucleotides: TGTGCCAGCAGTGCCCTACAGGGTTACCTTAGCAATCAGCCCCAGCATTTT.

This clone has only a few counts. This chain joins TRBV18 and TRBJ2-6; no firm D call. This CDR3 contains 14 residues. The V gene lost 2 bases and the J gene lost 4 bases, with 6 bases spanning the gap. Germline V gene sequence: CDR1 KGHSH, CDR2 LQKENI. In DNA form, the CDR3 reads TGTGCCAGCTCACCATCGAGAGGGGCCAACGTCCTGACTTTC. As protein: CASSPSRGANVLTF.

This clone was seen ten or more times. The CDR3 DNA reads as TGTGCCAGCAAAACAGGGGGCACCGGGGAGCTGTTTTTT. Translated: CASKTGGTGELFF. The V call is TRBV7-3, the J call TRBJ2-2, with TRBD1 matching 8 bases. Germline CDR1 reads SGHTA; CDR2 reads FQGTGA. This CDR3 is built from 13 residues. Germline trimming cut 7 bases from V and 4 bases from J; bases unmatched to any gene: 2.

The genes are TRBV7-2 and TRBJ2-1; D possibly corresponds to TRBD1 (5 bases). This CDR3 has 13 amino acids. Between the trimmed V and J ends, which lost 5 bases and 4 bases, there was a span of 9 bases. The germline V gene has CDR1 SGHTA and CDR2 FQGNSA. The CDR3 DNA reads TGTGCCAGCAGCCCCAGGGCGTACAATGAGCAGTTCTTC. Translation gives CASSPRAYNEQFF.

This clone appeared a few times. This chain links TRBV11-3 with TRBJ2-7; possible D gene TRBD1, 5 bases. CDR3 size: 13 residues. Germline V gene lookup returns CDR1 SGHNT and CDR2 YENEEA. Trimming took off 0 bases at V and 3 bases at J, with 6 bases between the two ends. CDR3 protein: CASSLDTGYEQYF. CDR3 coding DNA: TGTGCCAGCAGCTTAGATACAGGCTACGAGCAGTACTTC.

This clone was counted between two and nine times. The rearrangement links TRBV4-1 to TRBJ2-7; 10 positions match TRBD2. V shed 5 bases, J shed 4 bases, and the junction held 8 bases outside the gene matches. This CDR3 spans 15 amino acids. Per the germline V gene, CDR1 is MGHRA and CDR2 is YSYEKL. CDR3 in DNA: TGCGCCAGCAGCAAACTGGCTAGCGGGAGTTACGAGCAGTACTTC. Protein: CASSKLASGSYEQYF.

This clone was found a few times. The rearrangement links TRBV29-1 to TRBJ1-4, with 7 bases lining up with TRBD1. CDR1 SQVTM and CDR2 ANQGSEA come from the germline V gene. The junction had 9 bases not matched to a gene; V was cut back by 6 bases and J by 8 bases. The CDR3 extends over 13 amino acids. The CDR3 is CSVKTGWEEKLFF. CDR3 nucleotides: TGCAGCGTGAAGACAGGGTGGGAGGAAAAACTGTTTTTT.

The chain employs TRBV7-9 and TRBJ1-5; the match to TRBD1 covers 7 bases. V shed 5 bases and J 6 bases; nucleotides not matched to a gene: 7. The CDR3 is 14 residues long. Germline V gene sequence: CDR1 SEHNR, CDR2 FQNEAQ (reference sequence). Here the CDR3 DNA reads TGTGCCAGCAGCCGTACAGGGGACGGTCAGCCCCAGCATTTT. As protein: CASSRTGDGQPQHF.

This clone was picked up a small number of times. The rearrangement links TRBV7-2 to TRBJ2-3, with 8 bases identical to TRBD2. The CDR3 has 16 residues. J lost 6 bases, V lost 5 bases, and 13 bases had no gene match. The germline V gene has CDR1 SGHTA and CDR2 FQGNSA. The CDR3: CASSPFLAGHGDTQYF. In DNA form, the CDR3 reads TGTGCCAGCAGCCCCTTCCTAGCGGGTCACGGCGATACGCAGTATTTT.

This clone was found many times. The chain has TRBV15 and TRBJ2-5; TRBD2 is a possible D gene (5 bases). CDR3 size: 11 residues. Germline CDR1 and CDR2: LNHNV and YYDKDF (reference sequence). V gave up 4 bases and J gave up 9 bases, with 9 bases separating them. CDR3 in amino acids: CATSTGDPQYF. The CDR3 DNA reads TGTGCCACCAGCACCGGGGATCCCCAGTACTTC.

The sample holds a few counts of this clone. The V call is TRBV28, the J call TRBJ2-1; 8 nucleotides align to TRBD2. Germline trimming cut 7 bases from V and 0 bases from J; bases unmatched to any gene: 8. In germline, CDR1 is MDHEN, CDR2 SYDVKM. The CDR3 is made up of 16 amino acids. CDR3 amino acids: CASMGSLAGSYNEQFF. The CDR3 nucleotides are TGTGCCAGCATGGGTAGTCTAGCGGGCTCCTACAATGAGCAGTTCTTC.

The chain couples TRBV7-2 to TRBJ2-7; no firm D call. CDR3 size: 12 residues. Per the germline V gene, CDR1 is SGHTA and CDR2 is FQGNSA. V was pared by 2 bases and J by 3 bases, with 5 bases between. The CDR3 loop reads CASSLHGYEQYF. The DNA of the CDR3 is TGTGCCAGCAGCTTACACGGCTACGAGCAGTACTTC.

This clone was detected a few times. V usage is TRBV28 and J usage is TRBJ2-7; TRBD2 matches at 7 bases. CDR3 size: 14 residues. The junction had 9 bases not matched to a gene; V was cut back by 8 bases and J by 2 bases. CDR1 MDHEN and CDR2 SYDVKM come from the germline V gene. The CDR3 sequence is CASRLGTIPYEQYF. The DNA of the CDR3 is TGTGCCAGCCGACTCGGGACTATACCCTACGAGCAGTACTTC.

This clone was recorded a few times. V is TRBV28 and J is TRBJ1-2, with D unresolved. The V end was cut by 2 bases, the J end by 2 bases, with 6 bases between. The CDR3 has 13 residues. Germline-derived CDR1 and CDR2 are MDHEN and SYDVKM. This CDR3 is CASSLAGNYGYTF. The CDR3 DNA sequence: TGTGCCAGCAGTTTAGCAGGAAACTATGGCTACACCTTC.

This clone appeared a few times. The chain carries TRBV7-2 and TRBJ2-1; tentative D call: TRBD2 (6 bases). Germline loops: CDR1 SGHTA, CDR2 FQGNSA. V shed 5 bases and J shed 1 base, with 12 bases lying between them. The CDR3 sequence is 15 residues long. The CDR3 coding sequence is TGTGCCAGCAGCCGGCTTAGCGGATCCTACAATGAGCAGTTCTTC. It specifies CASSRLSGSYNEQFF.

This clone was detected a few times. J is TRBJ2-3 and V is TRBV7-9; 11 nucleotides line up with TRBD2. V was clipped by 1 base and J by 0 bases; unmatched bases: 6. Per the germline V gene, CDR1 is SEHNR and CDR2 is FQNEAQ (reference sequence). The CDR3 is made up of 18 amino acids. The CDR3 nucleotides are TGTGCCAGCAGCTTAGGCGGACTAGCGGGTGCTAGCACAGATACGCAGTATTTT. Its translation is CASSLGGLAGASTDTQYF.

This clone was detected many times. The chain employs TRBV18 and TRBJ2-7; D perhaps matches TRBD1 (5 bases). Per germline, CDR1 KGHSH and CDR2 LQKENI. V lost 6 bases and J lost 1, with 7 bases in between. The length of the CDR3 is 12 residues. CDR3 loop: CASSRQSYEQYF. The CDR3 DNA reads as TGTGCCAGCTCGCGACAGTCCTACGAGCAGTACTTC.

The V and J genes are TRBV21-1 and TRBJ2-5; the table's TRBD2 call for D was not verified on the DNA. TRBV21-1 is described as a pseudogene. The CDR3 is 15 residues long. CDR3 protein: CASSPAQREGETQYF. CDR3 nucleotides: TGTGCCAGCAGCCCCGCCCAGCGGGAGGGAGAGACCCAGTACTTC.

A few counts support this clone. The chain links TRBV6-6 to TRBJ2-5, with TRBD1 matching over 9 bases. CDR1 is MNHNY, CDR2 SVGAGI, per germline (reference sequence). After removal of 5 bases from V and 4 bases from J, the junction contained 8 bases not matched to a gene. This CDR3 has 15 residues. As DNA, the CDR3 is TGTGCCAGCAGTCGCTGGACAGGGGAGGGAGAGACCCAGTACTTC. This codes for CASSRWTGEGETQYF.

In its sample, this clone was seen a few times. J is TRBJ1-2 and V is TRBV7-2, with a weak D call TRBD1 (5 bases). The germline V and J ends were trimmed by 6 bases and 11 bases, with 16 bases remaining between them. The CDR3 is 12 amino acids. Per germline, CDR1 SGHTA and CDR2 FQGNSA. The CDR3 region has the DNA TGTGCCAGCAGGTCAACAGGTCTCGCGTACACCTTC. Its translation is CASRSTGLAYTF.

The chain combines TRBV29-1 with TRBJ1-3, with a possible D match to TRBD1 (5 bases). Per the germline V gene, CDR1 is SQVTM and CDR2 is ANQGSEA. CDR3 length: 13 residues. The V gene lost 4 bases and the J gene lost 0 bases, with 7 bases spanning the gap. CDR3: CSVGGTSGNTIYF. The CDR3 DNA reads as TGCAGCGTTGGCGGGACCTCTGGAAACACCATATATTTT.

In its sample, this clone was seen a few times. The rearrangement links TRBV7-2 to TRBJ2-2; 7 nucleotides align to TRBD1. Germline trimming cut 6 bases from V and 4 bases from J; bases unmatched to any gene: 5. The CDR3 has 14 amino acids. Germline V gene lookup returns CDR1 SGHTA and CDR2 FQGNSA. This chain's CDR3 is CASRQGLGTGELFF. CDR3 nucleotides: TGTGCCAGCAGACAGGGGTTGGGCACCGGGGAGCTGTTTTTT.

This clone has at least ten counts. The rearrangement joins TRBV23-1 to TRBJ2-7; 11 nucleotides align to TRBD2. TRBV23-1 belongs to the ORF category, with a function that is uncertain. Unmatched junction bases numbered 12, after V lost 4 bases and J lost 4 bases. The CDR3 is 17 residues long. CDR3 sequence reads: CASSPGLAEPPGYEQYF. The CDR3 bases are TGCGCCAGCAGTCCGGGACTAGCGGAACCCCCCGGGTACGAGCAGTACTTC.

The gene calls are TRBV5-4 and TRBJ1-1; D not certain. The ends were cut back, 0 bases at V and 5 bases at J, with 17 bases in the middle. Germline V gives CDR1 SGHNT, CDR2 YYREEE (reference sequence). CDR3 length equals 16 residues. The CDR3 DNA is TGTGCCAGCAGCTTGGGGAGTCGGGCGGGAGGAACTGAAGCTTTCTTT. It yields the protein CASSLGSRAGGTEAFF. The full variable domain, completed using reference TRBV5-4 and TRBJ1-1, is ETGVTQSPTHLIKTRGQQVTLRCSSQSGHNTVSWYQQALGQGPQFIFQYYREEENGRGNFPPRFSGLQFPNYSSELNVNALELDDSALYLCASSLGSRAGGTEAFFGQGTRLTVV.

Only a few counts were recorded for this clone. The chain combines TRBV28 with TRBJ1-4; 7 bases fit TRBD1. Germline V gene lookup returns CDR1 MDHEN and CDR2 SYDVKM. This CDR3 region has 14 residues. Germline trimming cut 6 bases from V and 5 bases from J; bases unmatched to any gene: 6. CDR3 region: CASRGQLANEKLFF. The CDR3 bases are TGTGCCAGCAGGGGACAGCTAGCAAATGAAAAACTGTTTTTT. Looking up the rest from reference TRBV28 and TRBJ1-4 gives the full variable domain: DVKVTQSSRYLVKRTGEKVFLECVQDMDHENMFWYRQDPGLGLRLIYFSYDVKMKEKGDIPEGYSVSREKKERFSLILESASTNQTSMYLCASRGQLANEKLFFGSGTQLSVL.

This clone was seen many times. The chain uses TRBV21-1 and TRBJ2-3; TRBD1 was called by the table and not checked on the DNA. TRBV21-1 represents a pseudogene. The CDR3 runs 17 residues. The CDR3 sequence is CASSRTGGASCGDTQYF. Written as DNA, the CDR3 is TGTGCCAGCAGCCGGACAGGGGGCGCGAGTTGCGGAGATACGCAGTATTTT.

This clone was counted between two and nine times. V is TRBV27 and J is TRBJ2-2, with D possibly being TRBD1 (6 bases). The V gene's germline CDR1 is MNHEY and CDR2 SMNVEV (reference sequence). V was clipped by 1 base and J by 7 bases, with 10 bases between them. CDR3 length: 14 amino acids. The CDR3 nucleotides read TGTGCCAGCAGTTTATTACAGGGCAGCGGGGAGCTGTTTTTT. As protein: CASSLLQGSGELFF.